This TCR beta chain was sequenced in a study of control samples from healthy donors and cancer patients. The germline V and J ends were trimmed by 7 bases and 1 base, with 13 bases remaining between them. This CDR3 is built from 14 residues. CDR1 and CDR2 from the germline V gene are SQVTM and ANQGSEA. Some clones are missing from TCRdb's copy, which holds only in-frame ones; the method was immunoSEQ multiplex PCR. The sample includes approximately 60,000 clones, almost 85% of them seen just once. Sequenced sample: blood. The receptor comes from a man in his forties in good health. The chain combines TRBV29-1 with TRBJ2-2; D may be TRBD1 (5 bases). CDR3 residues: CSALPQGNTGELFF. DNA of the CDR3: TGCAGCGCTCTGCCGCAGGGGAACACCGGGGAGCTGTTTTTT.